This T cell receptor beta chain came from a study of blood T cell repertoires in COVID-19. About the study: Samples of COVID-19 (acute and convalescent) were obtained from the United States, Italy and Spain.

Per the study methods: Estimation of nucleated cell counts was performed using reference gene primer amplification. The method was immunoSEQ multiplex PCR; TCRdb's version includes in-frame clones alone and lacks a portion of them. From that table come the V and J calls and clone size; the DNA was used to work out D and trimming. The sample records 200,000 to 250,000 clones, around 80% being singletons. The TCR sequence derives from a woman of 80 years or more with acute or convalescent COVID-19. The source material was peripheral blood.

CDR3 residues: CASSAGQLYNSPLHF. Written as DNA, the CDR3 is TGTGCCAGTAGTGCGGGACAGCTCTATAATTCACCCCTCCACTTT. This chain uses TRBV19 with TRBJ1-6; TRBD1 matches 7 bases. V dropped 5 bases and J dropped 3; count of bases not matched to a gene: 4. This CDR3 region has 15 residues. CDR1 is LNHDA, CDR2 SQIVND, per germline (reference sequence).